The next 22 T cell receptor beta chains were all read from a single sample in a study of blood T cell repertoires in COVID-19 (dated by TCRdb to about 2020). Receptor libraries were prepared by the immunoSEQ multiplex PCR assay. Held by TCRdb, this immuneACCESS table contains in-frame sequences only and omits some clones. Under half of the omission traces to an unresolved V gene where checked; the cause of the rest is unknown. This sample gives 250,000 to 300,000 clones in total; approximately 83% of them show up just once. The ten largest make up about 10% of the sample. Sample: peripheral blood. Receptors originate from a woman aged 70-85 years with acute or convalescent COVID-19.

The J gene is TRBJ1-1, the V gene TRBV30; weak D call: TRBD1 (5 bases). The CDR3 covers 13 residues. Germline V CDR1 and CDR2: GTSNPN, SVGIG (reference sequence). V dropped 5 bases and J dropped 4 bases, with 14 bases sitting between them. The CDR3 loop reads CAWRQGYSTEAFF. CDR3 DNA sequence: TGTGCCTGGCGCCAGGGATATTCCACTGAAGCTTTCTTT.

The chain links TRBV6-5 to TRBJ1-5; D unresolved. Germline-derived CDR1 and CDR2 are MNHEY and SVGAGI. The length of the CDR3 is 13 residues. The CDR3: CAAEARANQPQHF. The CDR3 DNA reads TGTGCTGCCGAGGCGAGGGCGAATCAGCCCCAGCATTTT.

The chain is built from TRBV12-3 or TRBV12-4 and TRBJ2-1; 8 bases match TRBD1. Trimming took 3 bases from V and 9 from J; bases not matched to a gene: 4. The CDR3 length is 13 residues. In DNA, the CDR3 is TGTGCCAGCAGTTTGCTACAGGGGGTTGAGCAGTTCTTC. Amino acid sequence: CASSLLQGVEQFF.

The chain joins TRBV20-1 to TRBJ2-7; D is ambiguous. The V gene lost 4 bases and the J gene lost 3 bases, with 7 bases spanning the gap. The length of the CDR3 is 11 residues. CDR1 is DFQATT, CDR2 SNEGSKA, per germline (reference sequence). The chain's CDR3 is CSANSHYEQYF. The CDR3 nucleotides are TGCAGTGCTAACTCCCACTACGAGCAGTACTTC.

The gene calls are TRBV7-8 and TRBJ2-7; 8 nucleotides agree with TRBD2. V dropped 7 bases and J dropped 0; count of bases not matched to a gene: 17. CDR1 and CDR2 from the germline V gene are SGHVS and FQNEAQ. The CDR3 extends over 18 amino acids. DNA for the CDR3: TGTGCCAGCACCAAAAAGGTCCCCCTTAGCGGGGACTCCTACGAGCAGTACTTC. Translating it yields CASTKKVPLSGDSYEQYF.

The chain links TRBV10-2 to TRBJ1-4, with a tentative D call TRBD1 (6 bases). CDR1 is WSHSY and CDR2 is SAAADI in the germline V gene. This CDR3 is 14 amino acids long. Trimming removed 6 bases from V and 7 bases from J, with 15 bases in between. The CDR3 coding sequence is TGCGCCAGCAGCTACATACAGGGTGGTGAAAAACTGTTTTTT. Translated: CASSYIQGGEKLFF.

This clone was recorded once. V usage is TRBV27 and J usage is TRBJ1-1; D is unresolved. Germline V CDR1 and CDR2: MNHEY, SMNVEV (reference sequence). The CDR3 has 14 residues. Trimming took 5 bases from V and 5 from J, leaving 15 bases between them. The chain's CDR3 is CASSRSPRGTEAFF. Here the CDR3 DNA reads TGTGCCAGCAGTCGATCCCCCCGGGGAACTGAAGCTTTCTTT.

The chain employs TRBV29-1 and TRBJ2-1; the D gene is possibly TRBD1 (5 bases). Trimming took 4 bases from V and 12 from J, leaving 28 bases between them. This CDR3 spans 16 amino acids. The germline V gene encodes CDR1 SQVTM and CDR2 ANQGSEA. In DNA form, the CDR3 reads TGCAGCGTTGCCTCATTATTGACACTCAAAGATCAGGGGCAGTTCTTC. It specifies CSVASLLTLKDQGQFF.

For this clone: Other DNA variants within this sample encode the same CDR3. The gene calls are TRBV20-1 and TRBJ1-2; no firm D call. This CDR3 region has 9 residues. V dropped 5 bases and J dropped 8 bases, with 6 bases sitting between them. Per germline, CDR1 DFQATT and CDR2 SNEGSKA (reference sequence). The CDR3 DNA is TGCAGTGCTGGGAGAGGCTACACCTTC. Protein product: CSAGRGYTF.

The CDR3 is CASSSPGSFEAFF. CDR3 nucleotides: TGTGCCAGCAGCTCTCCCGGGAGCTTTGAAGCTTTCTTT. The chain employs TRBV5-4 and TRBJ1-1, with no clear D. The CDR3 has 13 residues. The V and J ends lost 3 bases and 7 bases respectively, with 13 bases between them. Germline V CDR1 and CDR2: SGHNT, YYREEE (reference sequence).

This chain joins TRBV3-1 (or the pseudogene TRBV3-2) and TRBJ2-1, with 8 bases matching TRBD1. V was clipped by 1 base and J by 14 bases; unmatched bases: 16. The CDR3 extends over 16 amino acids. The germline CDR1 and CDR2 sequences are LGHDT and YNNKEL (reference sequence). As DNA, the CDR3 is TGTGCCAGCAGCCAAGCGGGAAGCAGGGGGCCCGGCGAAGAGTTCTTC. The encoded protein is CASSQAGSRGPGEEFF.

This clone was found a few times. The chain joins TRBV2 to TRBJ2-7, with a tentative D call TRBD2 (6 bases). Germline V lookup: CDR1 SNHLY, CDR2 FYNNEI. Trimming took off 5 bases at V and 1 base at J, with 15 bases between the two ends. This CDR3 is 15 amino acids long. CDR3 DNA: TGTGCCAGCAGTCCCCGCCGGGACTGGTCCTACGAGCAGTACTTC. Its protein product is CASSPRRDWSYEQYF.

This chain connects TRBV5-5 to TRBJ2-1; 12 bases are a match to TRBD2. This CDR3 is 16 amino acids long. Per the germline V gene, CDR1 is SGHKS and CDR2 is YYEKEE (reference sequence). V shed 4 bases, J shed 5 bases, and the junction held 7 bases outside the gene matches. CDR3 bases: TGTGCCAGCAGCGTATCTAGCGGGGGGGCCAACAATGAGCAGTTCTTC. Protein sequence: CASSVSSGGANNEQFF.

Only one count was recorded for this clone. The gene calls are TRBV3-1 (or the pseudogene TRBV3-2) and TRBJ1-2; no reliable D call. The CDR3 sequence is 13 residues long. The germline gives CDR1 LGHDT, CDR2 YNNKEL (reference sequence). V was cut by 0 bases and J by 6 bases, with 8 bases left in between. The CDR3 loop is CASSQDALHGYTF. The CDR3 DNA follows: TGTGCCAGCAGCCAAGATGCGCTTCATGGCTACACCTTC.

The chain uses TRBV4-1 and TRBJ2-7, with D maybe TRBD2 (5 bases). Germline CDR1 reads MGHRA; CDR2 reads YSYEKL. There are 14 residues in the CDR3. Trimming stripped 2 bases from V and 2 bases from J, with 10 bases between. The CDR3 DNA is TGCGCCAGCAGCCAAAGCCGGGAAGCCTACGAGCAGTACTTC. Amino acids: CASSQSREAYEQYF.

This rearrangement joins TRBV24-1 to TRBJ2-3; no clear D. Germline loops: CDR1 KGHDR, CDR2 SFDVKD. This CDR3 is 15 amino acids long. V was shortened by 1 base and J by 0 bases, with 7 bases between the two germline ends. CDR3 DNA: TGTGCCACCAGTGATTTAAACGAGAGCACAGATACGCAGTATTTT. This sequence encodes CATSDLNESTDTQYF.

CDR3 amino acids: CASSLKLAGAISSYNEQFF. The CDR3 nucleotides read TGTGCCAGCAGTTTAAAACTAGCGGGGGCCATTAGCTCCTACAATGAGCAGTTCTTC. The chain couples TRBV27 to TRBJ2-1; 11 bases line up with TRBD2. CDR3 size: 19 residues. V shed 2 bases, J shed 0 bases, and the junction held 9 bases outside the gene matches. Germline V CDR1 and CDR2: MNHEY, SMNVEV (reference sequence).

This clone was observed a single time. The chain has TRBV30 and TRBJ1-4; D is possibly TRBD1 (5 bases). Trimming shortened V by 4 bases and J by 4 bases, and 13 bases separated the two germline ends. This CDR3 spans 14 amino acids. Germline V lookup: CDR1 GTSNPN, CDR2 SVGIG (reference sequence). The CDR3 sequence: CAWTHGGYNEKLFF. Written as DNA, the CDR3 is TGTGCCTGGACACACGGGGGGTATAATGAAAAACTGTTTTTT. The full variable domain, rest sourced from reference TRBV30 and TRBJ1-4, is SQTIHQWPATLVQPVGSPLSLECTVEGTSNPNLYWYRQAAGRGLQLLFYSVGIGQISSEVPQNLSASRPQDRQFILSSKKLLLSDSGFYLCAWTHGGYNEKLFFGSGTQLSVL.

J is TRBJ1-2 and V is TRBV19; 7 bases are shared with TRBD1. Germline assignment: CDR1 LNHDA and CDR2 SQIVND (reference sequence). The CDR3 runs to 13 residues. The trim removed 6 bases at V and 4 bases at J, leaving 5 bases unmatched. The CDR3 region is CASRQTGSYGYTF. In DNA, the CDR3 is TGTGCCAGTAGACAGACAGGGTCCTATGGCTACACCTTC.

The count of this clone is one. This chain uses TRBV6-5 with TRBJ1-2; no firm D call. Germline values: CDR1 MNHEY, CDR2 SVGAGI. There are 14 residues in the CDR3. Trimming removed 8 bases at V and 2 bases at J, with 15 bases between. The CDR3 protein is CASSILHSNYGYTF. In nucleotides, the CDR3 is TGTGCCAGCTCCATACTCCATTCGAACTATGGCTACACCTTC.

This clone occurred once. V usage is TRBV2 and J usage is TRBJ1-4, with D possibly TRBD1 on 5 matching bases. V was pared by 11 bases and J by 7 bases, with 20 bases between. The CDR3 is made up of 14 amino acids. Germline CDR1 SNHLY, CDR2 FYNNEI. The CDR3 spells CASTGLMGGEKLFF. CDR3 sequence (DNA): TGTGCCTCTACGGGGCTTATGGGGGGTGAAAAACTGTTTTTT.

J is TRBJ1-2 and V is TRBV6-6; TRBD1 matches at 7 bases. The CDR3 has 13 residues. V lost 6 bases and J lost 2; bases outside the gene matches: 3. CDR1 is MNHNY and CDR2 is SVGAGI in the germline V gene (reference sequence). Written as DNA, the CDR3 is TGTGCCAGCAGGAGGGACAGAAACTATGGCTACACCTTC. Protein sequence: CASRRDRNYGYTF.